Reported below is one T cell receptor (beta chain). Its specificity is not known. The CDR3 totals 13 residues. Trimming left V 2 bases short and J 7 bases short, with 11 bases between. CDR1 and CDR2 from the germline V gene are MNHNS and SASEGT. TCRdb analysed the reads with MiXCR anew, one entry per CDR3 protein. The repertoire includes around 530,000 distinct CDR3 sequences, about 26% of them detected once, and under 15% sits in the top ten. The sample is drawn from a study of T cell repertoires in cytomegalovirus infection. Study-level findings and limits: Carriers of CMV plus the relevant HLA were identified by cumulative public TCR beta family frequency.

The sample comprised PBMCs. This TCR was recovered from a human donor in good health (CMV status not recorded). Some clones in this sample may be carry-over from other donors' samples. J is TRBJ1-2 and V is TRBV6-1; D unresolved. CDR3 residues: CASSETPHFGYTF. The CDR3 bases are TGTGCCAGCAGTGAAACCCCCCATTTTGGCTACACCTTC.